The entry below describes one T cell receptor beta chain. With 2 bases removed from V and 4 bases from J, the gap between germline ends came to 23 bases. Germline CDR1 reads SGHRS; CDR2 reads YFSETQ. This CDR3 has 18 amino acids. The sample comes from a study of control samples from healthy donors and cancer patients. The table came from immunoSEQ multiplex PCR; TCRdb's copy has only in-frame clones and leaves some out. The sample gives 130,000 or so clones, approximately 88% of which show up once; under 40% is in the top ten. The J gene is TRBJ2-3, the V gene TRBV5-1; D might be TRBD2 (9 bases). Sequencing was performed on blood. The receptor was isolated from a man aged 50 to 60 in good health. CDR3 amino acids: CASSFQGAASGTPDTQYF. CDR3 nucleotides: TGCGCCAGCAGCTTTCAGGGGGCGGCTAGCGGGACCCCAGATACGCAGTATTTT.